This is a list of T cell receptor beta chains from one sample in a study of blood T cell repertoires in COVID-19. The protocol was immunoSEQ multiplex PCR, while the TCRdb copy is restricted to in-frame clones and leaves out a portion. Counted here are approximately 210,000 clones, 80% to 90% occurring once; the ten biggest clones make up approximately 7.3%. Sequencing used PBMCs or T cells enriched from blood (not recorded which). The receptors come from a man aged 30-40 years in a cohort exposed to, infected with or recovered from COVID-19 (not recorded which). The conserved cysteine and the conserved F or W are not part of the CDR3 here. The order of the fields is CDR3 length, J gene, D gene, V gene, CDR3 protein. D genes are given only for firm matches.

cdr3_length: 14
j_call: TRBJ2-1
d_call: TRBD2
v_call: TRBV3-1/TRBV3-2
cdr3_aa: ASSQERLAGVDEQF

cdr3_length: 15
j_call: TRBJ2-1
d_call: TRBD1
v_call: TRBV9
cdr3_aa: ASSTPPPGQGYNEQF

cdr3_length: 14
j_call: TRBJ2-1
d_call: TRBD2
v_call: TRBV5-1
cdr3_aa: ASSLASGRGNNEQF

cdr3_length: 12
j_call: TRBJ1-2
d_call: TRBD1
v_call: TRBV5-1
cdr3_aa: ASSRDRTNYGYT

cdr3_length: 12
j_call: TRBJ1-2
d_call: TRBD1
v_call: TRBV9
cdr3_aa: ASSLPGTGVGYT

cdr3_length: 11
j_call: TRBJ2-7
d_call: NA
v_call: TRBV5-6
cdr3_aa: ASSTGSSYEQY

cdr3_length: 11
j_call: TRBJ1-6
d_call: NA
v_call: TRBV19
cdr3_aa: ASNPQANSPLH

cdr3_length: 13
j_call: TRBJ2-3
d_call: TRBD1
v_call: TRBV19
cdr3_aa: ASSMEGTGADTQY

cdr3_length: 12
j_call: TRBJ1-1
d_call: NA
v_call: TRBV28
cdr3_aa: ASSSRGRGTEAF

cdr3_length: 15
j_call: TRBJ2-1
d_call: TRBD2
v_call: TRBV19
cdr3_aa: ASTPSSGGKGVNEQF